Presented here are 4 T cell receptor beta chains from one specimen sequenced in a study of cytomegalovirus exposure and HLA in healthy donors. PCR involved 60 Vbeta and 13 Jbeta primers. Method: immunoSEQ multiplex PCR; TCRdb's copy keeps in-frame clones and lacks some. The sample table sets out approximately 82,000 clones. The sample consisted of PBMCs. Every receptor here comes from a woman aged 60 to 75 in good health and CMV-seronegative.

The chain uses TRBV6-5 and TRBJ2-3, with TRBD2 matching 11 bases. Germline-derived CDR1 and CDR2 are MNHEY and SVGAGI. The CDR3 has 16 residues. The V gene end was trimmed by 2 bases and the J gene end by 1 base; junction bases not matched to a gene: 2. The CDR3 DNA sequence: TGTGCCAGCAGTTACGGGACTAGCGGACGCACAGATACGCAGTATTTT. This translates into CASSYGTSGRTDTQYF.

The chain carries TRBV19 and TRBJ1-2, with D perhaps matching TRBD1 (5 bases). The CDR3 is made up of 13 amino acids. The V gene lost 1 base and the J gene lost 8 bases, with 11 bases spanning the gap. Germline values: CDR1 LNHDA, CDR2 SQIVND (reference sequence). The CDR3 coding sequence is TGTGCCAGTAGTATAGGGTCAGGGTACGGCTACACCTTC. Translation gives CASSIGSGYGYTF.

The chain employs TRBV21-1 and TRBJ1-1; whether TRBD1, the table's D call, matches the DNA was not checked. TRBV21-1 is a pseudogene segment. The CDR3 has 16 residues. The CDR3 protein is CASSKAARGRNTEAFF. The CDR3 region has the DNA TGTGCCAGCAGCAAAGCCGCGAGGGGGAGGAACACTGAAGCTTTCTTT.

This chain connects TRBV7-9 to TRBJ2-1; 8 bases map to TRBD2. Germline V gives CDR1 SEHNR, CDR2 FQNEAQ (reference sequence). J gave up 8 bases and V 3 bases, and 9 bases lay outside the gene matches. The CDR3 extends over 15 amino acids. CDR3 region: CASSLLNLAGDEQFF. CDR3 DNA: TGTGCCAGCAGCTTGCTCAACCTAGCGGGTGATGAGCAGTTCTTC.